Shown below are 3 T cell receptor beta chains from a single sample sequenced in a study of cytomegalovirus exposure and HLA in healthy donors. Assay: immunoSEQ multiplex PCR; the TCRdb copy retains only in-frame clones and omits some. The sample holds about 110,000 clones, approximately 87% seen once. Input material: PBMCs. All receptors derive from a young woman in good health and CMV-seropositive.

The chain has TRBV7-8 and TRBJ1-5, with D uncertain. The V end was cut by 2 bases, the J end by 6 bases, with 8 bases between. This CDR3 is built from 13 residues. Germline values: CDR1 SGHVS, CDR2 FQNEAQ. Here the CDR3 reads CASSLSFAQPQHF. CDR3 bases: TGTGCCAGCAGCTTAAGCTTTGCTCAGCCCCAGCATTTT. Supplemented by reference TRBV7-8 and TRBJ1-5, the full variable domain reads GAGVSQSPRYKVAKRGQDVALRCDPISGHVSLFWYQQALGQGPEFLTYFQNEAQLDKSGLPSDRFFAERPEGSVSTLKIQRTQQEDSAVYLCASSLSFAQPQHFGDGTRLSIL.

The genes are TRBV6-5 and TRBJ2-7; D is perhaps TRBD1 (6 bases). This CDR3 has 12 residues. The ends were cut back, 6 bases at V and 2 bases at J, with 8 bases in the middle. Germline values: CDR1 MNHEY, CDR2 SVGAGI. The CDR3 spells CASSRGTYEQYF. As DNA, the CDR3 is TGTGCCAGCAGCAGGGGTACCTACGAGCAGTACTTC.

This chain connects TRBV29-1 to TRBJ2-1, with TRBD1 identical over 7 bases. The V gene end was trimmed by 4 bases and the J gene end by 6 bases; junction bases not matched to a gene: 15. This CDR3 comprises 16 residues. CDR1 is SQVTM and CDR2 is ANQGSEA in the germline V gene. CDR3 coding DNA: TGCAGCGTTGGGGCGACAGGGACCCACTTATCCAATGAGCAGTTCTTC. This encodes CSVGATGTHLSNEQFF.